This T cell receptor beta chain came from a study of shared clonotypes between healthy human individuals. This clone was detected only once. Antigen: not known. Deep level was the assay's run setting. Sorted-subset replicate PCR reactions were performed with around 210 ng DNA, corresponding to 30,000 to 35,000 T cell genomes. Repertoires were generated with immunoSEQ multiplex PCR, while TCRdb's copy carries only in-frame clones and drops some. The table lists around 1 million clones, 76% of them singletons. Looked up from germline, CDR1 is SGHAT and CDR2 is FQNNGV. Trimming took off 1 base at V and 2 bases at J, with 4 bases between the two ends. This CDR3 region has 13 residues. Overall study results and limits: In general, naive subsets displayed greater estimated richness than memory subsets did. Expectations were that clonotype sharing among donors would be affected by sequencing depth.

The source of this sequence is a man aged 18 to 35 in good health. Sequencing was carried out using memory CD4+ T cells sorted from blood. The sample's subset: CD45RA-negative fraction. The J gene is TRBJ2-3, the V gene TRBV11-2; no clear D gene. Here the CDR3 reads CASSLGVTDTQYF. The CDR3 coding sequence is TGTGCCAGCAGCTTAGGCGTCACAGATACGCAGTATTTT.